The clone carrying this TCR beta chain was observed many times. This CDR3 contains 15 residues. V gave up 7 bases and J gave up 4 bases, with 17 bases separating them. This sample stems from a study of T cells in Graves' hyperthyroidism and ophthalmopathy. Thyroid ultrasound and orbital computed tomography, with clinical symptoms and serum thyroxine and TRAb, informed diagnoses. There were TCR beta CDR3 regions amplified from RNA transcripts. A set of HTBI primers served as the primers for a first-round RT-PCR of the TCR CDR3. TCRdb itself ran the multiplex PCR reads through MiXCR, one entry per CDR3 protein. Here the sample spans about 460,000 distinct CDR3 sequences, about 20% being singletons.

The source of this sequence is a woman between 65 and 79 years old with Graves' ophthalmopathy. The chain has TRBV12-3 or TRBV12-4 and TRBJ2-1; no clear D gene. Specimen: blood. Here the CDR3 DNA reads TGTGCCAGCACCTTGGGTGGAAGTGGGTACAATGAGCAGTTCTTC. Its protein product is CASTLGGSGYNEQFF.